This TCR beta chain comes out of a study of T cell responses to AZD1222 COVID-19 vaccine. Profiling relied on immunoSEQ multiplex PCR, and the TCRdb table lists in-frame clones only, not all of them. The repertoire holds about 47,000 clones, with more than 60% as singletons. Study-level findings and limits: Two AZD1222 doses significantly raised spike-specific TCR breadth and depth over controls. The study identified only five or six AZD1222 recipients as seropositive at baseline. Unmutated variant regions reportedly attract nearly half of all spike-specific TCRs.

Germline V gene sequence: CDR1 SGHRS, CDR2 YFSETQ. The V and J ends lost 4 bases and 2 bases, in that order; junction bases with no gene match: 6. The CDR3 covers 15 residues. Remarks on this clone: Its antigen remains unknown.

The chain combines TRBV5-1 with TRBJ2-1, with 7 nucleotides matching TRBD2. The sequence was obtained from an adult in good health. The source was peripheral blood, collected on day 0 of MenACWY control vaccination. CDR3 protein: CASSTSAVAYNEQFF. CDR3 sequence (DNA): TGCGCCAGCAGCACTAGCGCGGTTGCCTACAATGAGCAGTTCTTC.